The subject of this entry is one T cell receptor (beta chain). Its specificity is unknown. Template switching supplied a universal primer site; unique molecular identifiers were carried on the cDNA. TCRdb used MiXCR to reprocess the 5' RACE reads, holding one entry per CDR3 protein. The sample lists 700,000 to 950,000 distinct CDR3 sequences, around 12% occurring once. All donors were healthy Caucasians. This specimen belongs to a study of identical twins. In germline, CDR1 is LNHNV, CDR2 YYDKDF (reference sequence). The V gene end was trimmed by 0 bases and the J gene end by 7 bases; junction bases not matched to a gene: 7. The CDR3 length is 16 residues. Overall study results and limits: The study found excess low generation probability among twin-shared out-of-frame alpha sequences. Models predicted too little out-of-frame TCR alpha sharing in monozygotic twins.

The same specimen was also included in a second study, on yellow fever vaccine responses in identical twins.

V and J are TRBV15 and TRBJ2-1; 9 bases agree with TRBD2. The sequencing sample was made of PBMCs. This receptor was identified in a woman aged 18 to 35 in good health. The CDR3 region has the DNA TGTGCCACCAGCAGAGATCGGCGGGGGGGCCCGAATGAGCAGTTCTTC. The encoded protein is CATSRDRRGGPNEQFF.